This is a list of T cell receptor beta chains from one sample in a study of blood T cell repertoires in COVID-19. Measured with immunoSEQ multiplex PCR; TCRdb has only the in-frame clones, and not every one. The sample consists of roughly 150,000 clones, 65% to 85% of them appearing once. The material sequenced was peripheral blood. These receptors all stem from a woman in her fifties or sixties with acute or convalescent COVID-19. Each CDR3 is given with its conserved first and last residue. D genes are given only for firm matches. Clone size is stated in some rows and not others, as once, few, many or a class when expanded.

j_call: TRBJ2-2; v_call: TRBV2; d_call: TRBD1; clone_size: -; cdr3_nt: TGTGCCGGGACCGGGACAGTTTCATTCACCGGGGAGCTGTTTTTT; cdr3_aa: CAGTGTVSFTGELFF
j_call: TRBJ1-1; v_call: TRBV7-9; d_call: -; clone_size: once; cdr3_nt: TGTGCCAGCGGGGTCGGGGGGACCGTGAACACTGAAGCTTTCTTT; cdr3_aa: CASGVGGTVNTEAFF
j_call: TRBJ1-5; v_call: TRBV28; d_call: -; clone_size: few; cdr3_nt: TGTGCCAGCGGAGGGAGGGGTAATCAGCCCCAGCATTTT; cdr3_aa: CASGGRGNQPQHF
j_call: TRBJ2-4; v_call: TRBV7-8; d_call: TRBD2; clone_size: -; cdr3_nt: TGTGCCAGCAGCCCCCAAACCGGGACTAGCAAAAACATTCAGTACTTC; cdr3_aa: CASSPQTGTSKNIQYF
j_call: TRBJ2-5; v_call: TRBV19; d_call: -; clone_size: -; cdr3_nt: TGTGCCAGTAGTATTGGCATCCAAGAGACCCAGTACTTC; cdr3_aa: CASSIGIQETQYF
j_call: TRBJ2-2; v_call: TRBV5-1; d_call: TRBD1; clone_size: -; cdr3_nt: TGCGCCAGCAGCACCGGACAGGGTACGGGCACCGGGGAGCTGTTTTTT; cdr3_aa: CASSTGQGTGTGELFF
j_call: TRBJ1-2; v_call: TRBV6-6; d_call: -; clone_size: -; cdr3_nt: TGTGCCAGCAGCCCCGGGACGCGGGAGACCTTC; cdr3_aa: CASSPGTRETF
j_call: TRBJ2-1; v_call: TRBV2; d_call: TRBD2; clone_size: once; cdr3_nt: TGTGCCAGCAGCCTTAGCGGGGCCCGCCGGGAGCAGTTCTTC; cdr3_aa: CASSLSGARREQFF
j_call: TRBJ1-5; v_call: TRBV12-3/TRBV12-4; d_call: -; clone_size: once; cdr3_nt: TGTGCCAGCAGTTTCCGGGAAGATCAGCCCCAGCATTTT; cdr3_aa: CASSFREDQPQHF
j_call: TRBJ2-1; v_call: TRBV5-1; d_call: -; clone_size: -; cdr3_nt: TGCGCCAGCAGTCTGGGCGGGATGAATGAGCAGTTCTTC; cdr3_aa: CASSLGGMNEQFF
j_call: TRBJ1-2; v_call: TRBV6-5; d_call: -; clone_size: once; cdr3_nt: TGTGCCAGCAGTCGTACAGGGAGGGTTGATGGCTACACCTTC; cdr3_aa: CASSRTGRVDGYTF
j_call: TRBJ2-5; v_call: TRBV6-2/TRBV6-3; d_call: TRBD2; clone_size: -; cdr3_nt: TGTGCCAGCAGTCGGCCAGCGGGGGGGAAAGAGACCCAGTACTTC; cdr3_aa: CASSRPAGGKETQYF
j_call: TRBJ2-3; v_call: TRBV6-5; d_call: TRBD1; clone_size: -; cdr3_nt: TGTGCCAGCGACAGGGGGCTCAGCACAGATACGCAGTATTTT; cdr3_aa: CASDRGLSTDTQYF
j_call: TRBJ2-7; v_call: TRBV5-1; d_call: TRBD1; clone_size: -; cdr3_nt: TGCGCCAGCAGCTTGATCACAGGGGCCTACGAGCAGTACTTC; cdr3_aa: CASSLITGAYEQYF
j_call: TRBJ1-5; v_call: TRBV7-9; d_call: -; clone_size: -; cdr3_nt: TGTGCCAGCAGCCCTGGGCAAGCGGCACAGCCCCAGCATTTT; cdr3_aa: CASSPGQAAQPQHF
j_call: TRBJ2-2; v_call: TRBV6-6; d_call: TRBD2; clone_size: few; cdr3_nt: TGTGCCAGCATAGCGGGACCAGCGAACACCGGGGAGCTGTTTTTT; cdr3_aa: CASIAGPANTGELFF
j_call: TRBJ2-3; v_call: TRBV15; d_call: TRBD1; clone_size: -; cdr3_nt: TGTGCCACCAGCAGGAATCGGGGACAGGGGGCAGATACGCAGTATTTT; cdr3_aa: CATSRNRGQGADTQYF
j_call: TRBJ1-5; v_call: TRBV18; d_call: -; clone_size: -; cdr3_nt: TGTGCCAGCTCACCTGGGCCGGTTGATAGCAATCAGCCCCAGCATTTT; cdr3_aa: CASSPGPVDSNQPQHF
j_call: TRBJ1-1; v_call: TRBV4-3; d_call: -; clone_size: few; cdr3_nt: TGCGCCAGCAGCCCCGGGGGACGGCAGAACACTGAAGCTTTCTTT; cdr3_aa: CASSPGGRQNTEAFF
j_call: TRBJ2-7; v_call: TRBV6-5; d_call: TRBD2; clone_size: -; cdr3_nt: TGTGCCAGCAGTTACGGCGGGGGCTCCTACGAGCAGTACTTC; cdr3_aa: CASSYGGGSYEQYF
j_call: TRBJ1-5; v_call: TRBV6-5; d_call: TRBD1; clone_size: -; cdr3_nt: TGTGCCAGCAGTCCCCAGGGGGCGCGACAGCCCCAGCATTTT; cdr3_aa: CASSPQGARQPQHF
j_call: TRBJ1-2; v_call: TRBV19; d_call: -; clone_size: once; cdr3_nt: TGTGCCAGTAGTATTTCTGTATCTTATGGCTACACCTTC; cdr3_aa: CASSISVSYGYTF
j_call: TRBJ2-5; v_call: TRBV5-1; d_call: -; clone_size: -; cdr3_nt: TGCGCCAGCAGCTTGGCCCCAGGTGGCCAAGAGACCCAGTACTTC; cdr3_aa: CASSLAPGGQETQYF
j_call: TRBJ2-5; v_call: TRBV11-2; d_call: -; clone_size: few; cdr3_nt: TGTGCCAGCAGCTTAGATGGCGGGAATACCCAGTACTTC; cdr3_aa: CASSLDGGNTQYF
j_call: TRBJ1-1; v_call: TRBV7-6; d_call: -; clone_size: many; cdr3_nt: TGTGCCAGCAGCCTCGCGGGGGTCACTGAAGCTTTCTTT; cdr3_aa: CASSLAGVTEAFF
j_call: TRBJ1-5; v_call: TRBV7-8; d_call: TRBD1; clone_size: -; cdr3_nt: TGTGCCAGCAGCTTAGATACAGGGGTTAGCAATCAGCCCCAGCATTTT; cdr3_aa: CASSLDTGVSNQPQHF
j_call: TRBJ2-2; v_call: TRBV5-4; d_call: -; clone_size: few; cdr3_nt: TGTGCCAGCAGCTTGGCCCGTAGGAACACCGGGGAGCTGTTTTTT; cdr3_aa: CASSLARRNTGELFF
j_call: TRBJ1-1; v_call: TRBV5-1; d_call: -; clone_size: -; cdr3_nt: TGCGCCAGCAGCAGGACAGTAAACACTGAAGCTTTCTTT; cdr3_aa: CASSRTVNTEAFF
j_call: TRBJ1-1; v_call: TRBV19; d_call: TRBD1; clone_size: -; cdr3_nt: TGTGCCAGTAGTGGTGGGACAGACCCGTTCATGAACACTGAAGCTTTCTTT; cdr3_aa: CASSGGTDPFMNTEAFF
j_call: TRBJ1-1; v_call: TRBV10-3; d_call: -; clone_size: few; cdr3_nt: TGTGCCATCAGTGAAACGACGGGCACTGAAGCTTTCTTT; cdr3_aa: CAISETTGTEAFF
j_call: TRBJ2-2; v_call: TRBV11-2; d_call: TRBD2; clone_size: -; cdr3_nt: TGTGCCAGCAGCTTAGGACTAGCCGTCTTCCGGGAGCTGTTTTTT; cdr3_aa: CASSLGLAVFRELFF
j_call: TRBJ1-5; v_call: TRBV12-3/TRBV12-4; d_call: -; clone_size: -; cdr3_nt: TGTGCCAGCAGTTTTACGGGTCATCAGCCCCAGCATTTT; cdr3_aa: CASSFTGHQPQHF
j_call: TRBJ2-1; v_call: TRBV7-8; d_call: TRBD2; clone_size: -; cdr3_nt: TGTGCCAGCAGCGCAGGGACTAGCGGGGGCAACAATGAGCAGTTCTTC; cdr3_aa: CASSAGTSGGNNEQFF
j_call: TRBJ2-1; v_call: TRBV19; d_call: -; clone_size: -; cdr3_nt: TGTGCCAGCAATACAGGCTACTCCTACAATGAGCAGTTCTTC; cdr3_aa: CASNTGYSYNEQFF
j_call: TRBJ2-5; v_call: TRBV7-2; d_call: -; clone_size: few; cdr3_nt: TGTGCCAGCAGCTCTTCGGGAGAGACCCAGTACTTC; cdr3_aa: CASSSSGETQYF